The 10 T cell receptor beta chains below all came from one sample that was sequenced in a study of shared clonotypes between healthy human individuals. Profiled with immunoSEQ multiplex PCR; TCRdb holds only in-frame clones, not every one. The data show 600,000 to 750,000 clones, 72% seen once. The sequenced sample consisted of memory CD4+ T cells sorted from blood. Stated subset: CD45RA-negative fraction. The receptors derive from a woman aged 25 to 39 in good health.

The rearrangement links TRBV9 to TRBJ1-1, with D hard to call. The length of the CDR3 is 13 residues. Germline-derived CDR1 and CDR2 are SGDLS and YYNGEE. With 0 bases removed from V and 6 bases from J, the gap between germline ends came to 9 bases. For the CDR3, the DNA is TGTGCCAGCAGCGTAGTAAGGGAATCTGAAGCTTTCTTT. Residues: CASSVVRESEAFF.

V and J are TRBV28 and TRBJ2-1, with TRBD2 matching over 11 bases. The CDR3 covers 16 residues. V dropped 5 bases and J dropped 1; count of bases not matched to a gene: 4. CDR1 is MDHEN and CDR2 is SYDVKM in the germline V gene. As DNA, the CDR3 is TGTGCCAGCAGTGGTCGGACTAGCGGGTCCTACAATGAGCAGTTCTTC. The encoded protein is CASSGRTSGSYNEQFF.

This CDR3 is CASSPMRVRTDTQYF. The CDR3 nucleotides read TGTGCCAGCTCACCAATGCGGGTTCGCACAGATACGCAGTATTTT. J is TRBJ2-3 and V is TRBV18; perhaps TRBD2 as D (5 bases). V was cut by 2 bases and J by 1 base, with 10 bases left in between. Germline lookup yields CDR1 KGHSH and CDR2 LQKENI. The CDR3 extends over 15 amino acids. The full variable domain, in which reference TRBV18 and TRBJ2-3 provide the parts outside the CDR3, is NAGVMQNPRHLVRRRGQEARLRCSPMKGHSHVYWYRQLPEEGLKFMVYLQKENIIDESGMPKERFSAEFPKEGPSILRIQQVVRGDSAAYFCASSPMRVRTDTQYFGPGTRLTVL.

There are many counts of this clone. The CDR3 reads CASSLTSSFDEQFF. The CDR3 DNA reads TGCGCCAGCAGCTTAACTAGTAGCTTCGATGAGCAGTTCTTC. The chain combines TRBV5-1 with TRBJ2-1, with D tentatively TRBD2 (5 bases). Trimming pared 2 bases from V and 8 bases from J, leaving 14 bases between. Germline-derived CDR1 and CDR2 are SGHRS and YFSETQ. The CDR3 covers 14 residues.

A few counts support this clone. This chain connects TRBV19 to TRBJ2-5, with 13 bases aligning to TRBD2. Per the germline V gene, CDR1 is LNHDA and CDR2 is SQIVND (reference sequence). The junction had 1 base not matched to a gene; V was cut back by 1 base and J by 2 bases. The length of the CDR3 is 16 residues. For the CDR3, the DNA is TGTGCCAGTAGTATAGCACTAGCGGGAGGGCAAGAGACCCAGTACTTC. Its protein product is CASSIALAGGQETQYF.

This clone has only a few counts. V gene TRBV6-1 combines with J gene TRBJ2-2, with a possible D match to TRBD2 (5 bases). Trimming took off 6 bases at V and 5 bases at J, with 10 bases between the two ends. Germline V gene lookup returns CDR1 MNHNS and CDR2 SASEGT. The length of the CDR3 is 13 residues. The CDR3 DNA sequence: TGTGCCAGCAGGCGGGCGTCAACCGGGGAGCTGTTTTTT. Translation: CASRRASTGELFF.

This chain uses TRBV14 with TRBJ1-5; D may be TRBD1 (5 bases). Germline-derived CDR1 and CDR2 are SGHDN and FVKESK. The CDR3 sequence is 13 residues long. Trimming left V 3 bases short and J 5 bases short, with 8 bases between. The CDR3 spells CASSHQGDQPQHF. The CDR3 nucleotides read TGTGCCAGCAGCCACCAGGGAGATCAGCCCCAGCATTTT.

The chain joins TRBV11-2 to TRBJ2-7; D is undetermined. Trimming pared 4 bases from V and 7 bases from J, leaving 8 bases between. This CDR3 comprises 11 residues. Germline lookup yields CDR1 SGHAT and CDR2 FQNNGV. The CDR3 nucleotides read TGTGCCAGCAGCTCCCTGAGGGAGCAGTACTTC. Residues: CASSSLREQYF.

The gene calls are TRBV5-1 and TRBJ2-3, with 11 bases identical to TRBD1. V shed 4 bases and J 4 bases; nucleotides not matched to a gene: 11. Per germline, CDR1 SGHRS and CDR2 YFSETQ. The length of the CDR3 is 17 residues. CDR3 sequence: CASSLGQGVLESDTQYF. The CDR3 DNA follows: TGCGCCAGCAGCCTGGGACAGGGGGTACTAGAATCAGATACGCAGTATTTT.

The J gene is TRBJ2-1, the V gene TRBV15, with 12 nucleotides matching TRBD2. Germline CDR1 reads LNHNV; CDR2 reads YYDKDF (reference sequence). V lost 5 bases to trimming and J lost 4 bases; unmatched junction nucleotides: 6. CDR3 length: 16 residues. CDR3 nucleotides: TGTGCCACCAGCGTATCGACTAGCGGGAGTTACAATGAGCAGTTCTTC. Translating it yields CATSVSTSGSYNEQFF.